Listed here are 2 T cell receptor beta chains from one sample, sequenced in a study of blood T cell repertoires in COVID-19. TCRdb's copy holds only in-frame clones and misses some; the assay was immunoSEQ multiplex PCR. The sample records 400,000 to 500,000 clones, 85% to 90% being singletons. The sequenced sample consisted of PBMCs or T cells enriched from blood (not recorded which). These receptors came from a woman between 35 and 50 years old who had recovered from COVID-19.

In nucleotides, the CDR3 is TGTGCCATCGGGACAGGGAGACAAGAGACCCAGTACTTC. As protein: CAIGTGRQETQYF. This rearrangement joins TRBV10-3 to TRBJ2-5; 9 bases align to TRBD1. Germline CDR1 reads ENHRY; CDR2 reads SYGVKD. The CDR3 loop spans 13 amino acids. V lost 8 bases to trimming and J lost 2 bases; unmatched junction nucleotides: 3.

This chain uses TRBV3-1 (or the pseudogene TRBV3-2) with TRBJ1-6, with 7 bases that match TRBD1. Germline lookup yields CDR1 LGHDT and CDR2 YNNKEL (reference sequence). The CDR3 contains 17 residues. J lost 0 bases, V lost 1 base, and 3 bases had no gene match. As DNA, the CDR3 is TGTGCCAGCAGCCAAGCGGGACAGAGCTCCTATAATTCACCCCTCCACTTT. Translated, it gives CASSQAGQSSYNSPLHF.